Listed here is a single T cell receptor (beta chain). These data belong to a study of blood T cell repertoires in COVID-19. In germline, CDR1 is MDHEN, CDR2 SYDVKM. The CDR3 spans 14 residues. Trimming cost V 5 bases and J 6 bases, with 17 bases left between them. Authors' methods: Reference gene primer amplification gave nucleated cell count estimates. Measured with immunoSEQ multiplex PCR; TCRdb has only the in-frame clones, and not every one. V, J and clone size derive from that table, while D and trimming were established from the DNA sequence. The sample shows around 68,000 clones, approximately 91% of them seen only once.

The rearrangement uses TRBV28 and TRBJ2-7, with D uncertain. This clonotype was sampled from a human donor in a cohort sampled during active COVID-19. The sequencing input was peripheral blood. The CDR3 is CASSLPWLGGEQYF. The DNA for the CDR3 is TGTGCCAGCAGTCTCCCGTGGCTTGGCGGCGAGCAGTACTTC.